The 2 T cell receptor beta chains below were found in one sample sequenced in a study of a mutant IDH1 vaccine in newly diagnosed glioma. Profiling relied on immunoSEQ multiplex PCR, and the TCRdb table lists in-frame clones only, not all of them. Altogether 45,000 to 65,000 clones are present, around three fifths being singletons, with the ten largest covering about 4.8%. Their cognate antigens are unknown. Time point meaning: week 47, end of study. Mutant IDH1 20-mer peptide, at 300 ug, made up each vaccine dose, with topical imiquimod. The source was peripheral blood mononuclear cells (PBMCs), collected from a glioma patient whose treatment included an IDH1 peptide vaccine. Receptors originate from a man aged 35 to 55 with glioma. Some clones in this sample may be carry-over from other donors' samples.

The rearrangement joins TRBV27 to TRBJ2-2, with D uncertain. The CDR3 has 16 residues. Per germline, CDR1 MNHEY and CDR2 SMNVEV (reference sequence). V shed 8 bases and J shed 0 bases, with 16 bases lying between them. CDR3 amino acids: CASVPVWRSNTGELFF. As DNA, the CDR3 is TGTGCCAGCGTCCCCGTTTGGAGATCGAACACCGGGGAGCTGTTTTTT.

The chain uses TRBV5-1 and TRBJ2-5; D is tentatively TRBD1 or TRBD2 (7 bases each). Trimming pared 0 bases from V and 4 bases from J, leaving 16 bases between. The CDR3 length is 16 residues. Germline V gene lookup returns CDR1 SGHRS and CDR2 YFSETQ. In DNA, the CDR3 is TGCGCCAGCAGCTTGGGGCCCTCAGGGGGGGCAGAGACCCAGTACTTC. Amino acids: CASSLGPSGGAETQYF.